This record concerns one T cell receptor (beta chain) sequence. The germline V gene has CDR1 MGHRA and CDR2 YSYEKL. CDR3 size: 17 residues. Trimming cost V 3 bases and J 3 bases; bases outside gene matches: 8. The data stem from a study of cytomegalovirus exposure and HLA in healthy donors. The assay was immunoSEQ multiplex PCR, and TCRdb's table has in-frame clones only and misses some. In the table there are tens of thousands of clones, 95% to 98% of which are singletons. The TCR originated in a woman aged 18-29 years in good health and CMV-seropositive. The sequenced sample was PBMCs. The rearrangement joins TRBV4-1 to TRBJ2-5; 12 positions agree with TRBD2. The CDR3 coding sequence is TGCGCCAGCAGCCAGGCCGGACTAGCGGGACCGAAAGAGACCCAGTACTTC. Amino acid sequence: CASSQAGLAGPKETQYF.